The 23 T cell receptor beta chains below all came from one sample that was sequenced in a study. TCRdb fed the RT-PCR reads into MiXCR, producing one record per CDR3 protein. The data hold about 680,000 distinct CDR3 sequences, with 13% to 15% observed a single time. The material sequenced was memory CD4+ T cells from blood. These receptors were collected from a female donor in good health, serving as a healthy control.

This clonotype was observed many times. The V gene is TRBV29-1, the J gene TRBJ2-7; D call uncertain. The CDR3 is 12 amino acids. The germline V and J ends were trimmed by 4 bases and 6 bases, with 13 bases remaining between them. Germline CDR1 reads SQVTM; CDR2 reads ANQGSEA. CDR3 DNA: TGCAGCGTTGTTGGTGACGGCTTCGAGCAGTACTTC. It specifies CSVVGDGFEQYF.

A note on this clonotype: The junction and the germline gene differ at one end; a read error may be behind it. J is TRBJ2-7 and V is TRBV6-1; TRBD2 matches 11 bases. Germline lookup yields CDR1 MNHNS and CDR2 SASEGT. The CDR3 loop spans 17 amino acids. CDR3 DNA: TGTGCCAGCAGTGAAGACCAGAGTAGCGGGAGGGCCTACGCGCAGTACTTC. Amino acid sequence: CASSEDQSSGRAYAQYF.

J is TRBJ1-1 and V is TRBV6-1; D remains ambiguous. With 1 base removed from V and 8 bases from J, the gap between germline ends came to 11 bases. CDR1 and CDR2 from the germline V gene are MNHNS and SASEGT. The CDR3 has 13 amino acids. Written as DNA, the CDR3 is TGTGCCAGCAGTGAAGGAGTGTCAATCGAAGCTTTCTTT. This translates into CASSEGVSIEAFF.

The V and J genes are TRBV20-1 and TRBJ1-5, with D hard to call. The CDR3 has 14 amino acids. Trimming left V 2 bases short and J 4 bases short, with 12 bases between. Germline V gives CDR1 DFQATT, CDR2 SNEGSKA (reference sequence). CDR3 nucleotides: TGCAGTGCTAGACCGGGGTTGGGGAATCAGCCCCAGCATTTT. This encodes CSARPGLGNQPQHF.

This clonotype was detected a few times. The chain employs TRBV20-1 and TRBJ2-5; a possible D gene is TRBD2 (5 bases). The CDR3 is made up of 14 amino acids. Trimming took 3 bases from V and 2 from J, leaving 13 bases between them. Germline CDR1 and CDR2: DFQATT and SNEGSKA (reference sequence). For the CDR3, the DNA is TGCAGTGCTAGTGCCGGGATTTGGCAAGAGACCCAGTACTTC. Translated: CSASAGIWQETQYF.

This clonotype was observed a few times. The V call is TRBV6-2 or TRBV6-3, the J call TRBJ1-2, with 8 nucleotides matching TRBD1. Germline CDR1 MNHEY, CDR2 SVGEGT. CDR3 length: 13 amino acids. Trimming took 5 bases from V and 8 from J; bases not matched to a gene: 7. The CDR3, as DNA: TGTGCCAGCAGTATTCGACAGGGGTACGGCTACACCTTC. It translates to CASSIRQGYGYTF.

This clonotype was counted many times. The J gene is TRBJ2-3, the V gene TRBV4-3, with a weak D call TRBD2 (5 bases). Germline values: CDR1 LGHNA, CDR2 YSLEER. CDR3 length equals 13 residues. V lost 0 bases and J 12 bases, leaving 13 bases between the germline ends. CDR3 bases: TGCGCCAGCAGCCAAGAATCCGGGGTAGGACAGTATTTT. This translates into CASSQESGVGQYF.

The chain links TRBV7-2 to TRBJ2-2; 7 bases agree with TRBD1. Trimming at V came to 5 bases and at J to 2 bases, leaving 8 bases not matched to a gene. Germline loops: CDR1 SGHTA, CDR2 FQGNSA. This CDR3 is built from 16 residues. Written as DNA, the CDR3 is TGTGCCAGCAGCCCCGTCGGGACAGCTAACACCGGGGAGCTGTTTTTT. It yields the protein CASSPVGTANTGELFF.

The rearrangement uses TRBV20-1 and TRBJ1-3, with 8 bases that match TRBD1. The junction had 6 bases not matched to a gene; V was cut back by 5 bases and J by 6 bases. CDR3 length: 13 residues. Germline V gene lookup returns CDR1 DFQATT and CDR2 SNEGSKA (reference sequence). The CDR3 DNA is TGCAGTGCTCAGGACAGGGCGGAAAACACCATATATTTT. Translated, it gives CSAQDRAENTIYF.

Details on this clonotype: A much larger clone differs from this one at a single base, so this may be a read error. The V call is TRBV7-2, the J call TRBJ2-3; 10 bases line up with TRBD2. The CDR3 has 15 amino acids. V lost 4 bases to trimming and J lost 7 bases; unmatched junction nucleotides: 8. CDR1 and CDR2 from the germline V gene are SGHTA and FQGNSA. CDR3: CASSSSGSMGNTQYF. The CDR3 region has the DNA TGTGCCAGCAGCTCTAGCGGGAGTATGGGAAATACGCAGTATTTT.

The genes are TRBV7-9 and TRBJ1-4, with unresolved D. Germline values: CDR1 SEHNR, CDR2 FQNEAQ (reference sequence). This CDR3 contains 17 residues. V lost 1 base, J lost 6 bases, and 18 bases lay in between. In DNA, the CDR3 is TGTGCCAGCAGCTTAGGGACTTACGGGCTTAAGGATGAAAAACTGTTTTTT. This encodes CASSLGTYGLKDEKLFF.

CDR3 region: CASSLRQGKEYEQYF. In DNA, the CDR3 is TGTGCCAGCAGTTTACGGCAGGGGAAAGAGTACGAGCAGTACTTC. This chain joins TRBV27 and TRBJ2-7; D may be TRBD1 (6 bases). V gave up 2 bases and J gave up 4 bases, with 15 bases separating them. The germline CDR1 and CDR2 sequences are MNHEY and SMNVEV (reference sequence). The CDR3 is 15 amino acids.

With regard to this clonotype: This could be a read error, since a much larger clone is one nucleotide away. This chain connects TRBV12-3 or TRBV12-4 to TRBJ2-1, with TRBD1 matching over 9 bases. The CDR3 covers 15 residues. In nucleotides, the CDR3 is TGTGCCAGCAGGGCCGGGACAGGGACCTACAATGAGCGGTTCTTC. It specifies CASRAGTGTYNERFF.

The chain couples TRBV7-9 to TRBJ2-7; the match to TRBD1 covers 7 bases. J gave up 6 bases and V 4 bases, and 9 bases lay outside the gene matches. CDR3 size: 14 residues. Germline CDR1 is SEHNR and CDR2 is FQNEAQ (reference sequence). The CDR3 sequence is CASSSYQTGPEQYF. The CDR3 region has the DNA TGTGCCAGCAGCTCGTACCAGACAGGGCCCGAGCAGTACTTC.

The genes are TRBV19 and TRBJ1-1, with 9 bases lining up with TRBD1. CDR3 size: 11 residues. Per the germline V gene, CDR1 is LNHDA and CDR2 is SQIVND (reference sequence). V dropped 10 bases and J dropped 11; count of bases not matched to a gene: 8. The CDR3 nucleotides read TGTGCCACACTCCGGGACAGGGAGGCTTTCTTT. It translates to CATLRDREAFF.

The sample holds a few counts of this clonotype. The CDR3 protein is CASSRRGATDTQYF. DNA of the CDR3: TGTGCCAGCTCCCGGCGGGGGGCCACAGATACGCAGTATTTT. The rearrangement links TRBV18 to TRBJ2-3, with 8 bases that match TRBD2. The CDR3 is made up of 14 amino acids. The ends lost 6 bases at V and 2 bases at J; junction bases unmatched: 4. Per germline, CDR1 KGHSH and CDR2 LQKENI.

The chain links TRBV4-3 to TRBJ2-7; TRBD2 is a possible D gene (10 bases). The CDR3 totals 18 residues. Germline V CDR1 and CDR2: LGHNA, YSLEER. Trimming pared 2 bases from V and 3 bases from J, leaving 23 bases between. The CDR3 region has the DNA TGCGCCAGCAGCCAAACACAGGGGGCTAGCGGGAGTGTCTACGAGCAGTACTTC. Its protein is CASSQTQGASGSVYEQYF.

This clonotype was picked up a small number of times. The gene calls are TRBV7-2 and TRBJ1-2, with a weak D call TRBD1 (5 bases). Trimming took 5 bases from V and 4 from J, leaving 17 bases between them. The CDR3 runs 15 residues. In germline, CDR1 is SGHTA, CDR2 FQGNSA. CDR3 nucleotides: TGTGCCAGCAGCCCCGGGCAGGCCGGGGGCTATGGCTACACCTTC. It encodes CASSPGQAGGYGYTF.

CDR3 sequence (DNA): TGTGCCAGCAGCCGACCCGCGGAGCTGGCAGGATCCTATCAGCCCCAGCATTTT. Amino acid sequence: CASSRPAELAGSYQPQHF. This sequence joins TRBV28 and TRBJ1-5; D is ambiguous. Germline CDR1 reads MDHEN; CDR2 reads SYDVKM. This CDR3 is 18 amino acids long. Trimming cost V 6 bases and J 5 bases, with 26 bases left between them.

The CDR3: CASSLVGQGNYEQYF. The CDR3 DNA reads TGTGCCAGCAGCTTGGTAGGACAGGGGAACTACGAGCAGTACTTC. The chain carries TRBV5-6 and TRBJ2-7; 9 bases line up with TRBD1. This CDR3 spans 15 amino acids. In germline, CDR1 is SGHDT, CDR2 YYEEEE. Losses at the gene ends were 0 bases for V and 3 bases for J; bases not matched to a gene: 4.

CDR3 sequence (DNA): TGTGCCAGCAGTCCGCGGGACACGGTACTGTTTTTT. This translates into CASSPRDTVLFF. The V and J genes are TRBV28 and TRBJ1-4; weak D call: TRBD1 (6 bases). V was trimmed by 5 bases and J by 13 bases, leaving 14 bases between them. Looked up from germline, CDR1 is MDHEN and CDR2 is SYDVKM. This CDR3 is 12 amino acids long.

This clonotype has just a few counts. This chain joins TRBV7-3 and TRBJ2-1, with D hard to call. Per the germline V gene, CDR1 is SGHTA and CDR2 is FQGTGA. V was pared by 5 bases and J by 6 bases, with 14 bases between. The CDR3 totals 14 residues. The CDR3 reads CASSKERAVNEQFF. CDR3 DNA: TGTGCCAGCAGCAAAGAAAGGGCAGTCAATGAGCAGTTCTTC.

This clonotype was seen at least ten times. The chain carries TRBV27 and TRBJ1-2, with a possible D match to TRBD1 (6 bases). V lost 6 bases, J lost 3 bases, and 17 bases lay in between. CDR1 and CDR2 from the germline V gene are MNHEY and SMNVEV (reference sequence). CDR3 length equals 15 residues. CDR3 amino acids: CASRPQGSMYYGYTF. The CDR3 coding sequence is TGTGCCAGCAGGCCCCAGGGGAGCATGTACTATGGCTACACCTTC.